Here is one TCR beta chain with its context. The CDR3 sequence is 14 residues long. Trimming cost V 5 bases and J 1 base, with 11 bases left between them. The germline CDR1 and CDR2 sequences are SEHNR and FQNEAQ (reference sequence). The data originate from a study of blood T cells in healthy people across ages. Primers used in a second PCR of roughly 6 to 12 cycles were a sample-barcoded 5' primer and a J-beta primer mix. Researchers report that each sample yielded at least 2.5 million CDR3-containing paired-end reads. TCRdb ran MiXCR on the 5' RACE reads and lists one entry per CDR3 protein. The profile covers about 1 million distinct CDR3 sequences, with 40% to 45% appearing a single time and about 20% taken by the ten largest.

The chain employs TRBV7-9 and TRBJ1-2; no firm D call. The source of this sequence is a woman in her sixties in good health. What was sequenced was blood. The chain's CDR3 is CASSGSAVNYGYTF. CDR3 nucleotides: TGTGCCAGCAGCGGGTCGGCTGTTAACTATGGCTACACCTTC.